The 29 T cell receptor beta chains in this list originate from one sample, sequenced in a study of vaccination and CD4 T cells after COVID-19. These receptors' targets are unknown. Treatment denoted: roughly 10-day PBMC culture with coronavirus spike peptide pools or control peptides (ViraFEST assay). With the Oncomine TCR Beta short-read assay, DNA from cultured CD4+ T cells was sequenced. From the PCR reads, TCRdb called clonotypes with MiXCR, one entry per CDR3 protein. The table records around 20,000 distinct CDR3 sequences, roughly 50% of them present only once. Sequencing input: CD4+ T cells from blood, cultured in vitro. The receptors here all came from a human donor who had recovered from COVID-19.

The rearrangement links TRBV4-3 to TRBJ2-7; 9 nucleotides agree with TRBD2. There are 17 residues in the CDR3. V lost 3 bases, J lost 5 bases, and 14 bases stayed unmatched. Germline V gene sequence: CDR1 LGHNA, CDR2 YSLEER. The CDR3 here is CASSHNYPSGRQDEQYF. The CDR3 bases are TGCGCCAGCAGCCATAACTACCCAAGCGGGAGGCAGGACGAGCAGTACTTC.

The CDR3 loop is CASSIEVRASTGELFF. CDR3 DNA sequence: TGTGCCAGTAGTATAGAAGTGAGAGCGTCGACCGGGGAGCTGTTTTTT. The gene calls are TRBV19 and TRBJ2-2; D not resolved. The ends were cut back, 0 bases at V and 5 bases at J, with 13 bases in the middle. CDR1 is LNHDA, CDR2 SQIVND, per germline (reference sequence). The CDR3 has 16 amino acids.

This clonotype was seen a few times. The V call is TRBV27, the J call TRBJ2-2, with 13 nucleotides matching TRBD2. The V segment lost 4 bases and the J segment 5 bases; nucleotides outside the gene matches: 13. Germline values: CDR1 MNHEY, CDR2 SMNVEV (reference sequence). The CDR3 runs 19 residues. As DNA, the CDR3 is TGTGCCAGCAGTTCCCCTACTAGCGGGAGGGCCGGGAGAACCGGGGAGCTGTTTTTT. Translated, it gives CASSSPTSGRAGRTGELFF.

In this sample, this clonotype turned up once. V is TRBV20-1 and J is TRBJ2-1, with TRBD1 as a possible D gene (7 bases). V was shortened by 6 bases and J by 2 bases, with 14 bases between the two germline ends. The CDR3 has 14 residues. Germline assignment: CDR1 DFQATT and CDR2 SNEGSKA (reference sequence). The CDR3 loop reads CSAPRGAPYNEQFF. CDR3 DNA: TGCAGTGCACCCAGGGGGGCCCCCTACAATGAGCAGTTCTTC.

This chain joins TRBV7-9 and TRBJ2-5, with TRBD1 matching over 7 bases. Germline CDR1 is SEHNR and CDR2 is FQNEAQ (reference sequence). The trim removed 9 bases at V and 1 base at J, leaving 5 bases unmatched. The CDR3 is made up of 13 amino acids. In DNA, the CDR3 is TGTGCCAGTCACCGGGACAGCCAAGAGACCCAGTACTTC. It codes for CASHRDSQETQYF.

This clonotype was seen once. This chain's CDR3 is CASSLRGTGGVYEQYF. Written as DNA, the CDR3 is TGTGCCAGCAGTTTAAGGGGGACAGGGGGCGTGTACGAGCAGTACTTC. The chain employs TRBV27 and TRBJ2-7; 12 nucleotides match TRBD1. CDR1 and CDR2 (germline): MNHEY, SMNVEV (reference sequence). J gave up 4 bases and V 2 bases, and 6 bases lay outside the gene matches. This CDR3 is built from 16 residues.

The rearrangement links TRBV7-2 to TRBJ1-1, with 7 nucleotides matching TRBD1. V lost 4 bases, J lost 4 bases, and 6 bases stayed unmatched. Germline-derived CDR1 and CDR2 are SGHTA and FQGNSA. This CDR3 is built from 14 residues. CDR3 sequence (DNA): TGTGCCAGCAGCTCTCGACAGGGCGGCACTGAAGCTTTCTTT. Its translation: CASSSRQGGTEAFF.

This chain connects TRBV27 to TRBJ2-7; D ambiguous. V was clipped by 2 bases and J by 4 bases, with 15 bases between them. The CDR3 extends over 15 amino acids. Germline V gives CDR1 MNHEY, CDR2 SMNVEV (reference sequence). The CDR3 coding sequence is TGTGCCAGCAGTTTAGGTCTTGGATTTACGTACGAGCAGTACTTC. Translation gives CASSLGLGFTYEQYF.

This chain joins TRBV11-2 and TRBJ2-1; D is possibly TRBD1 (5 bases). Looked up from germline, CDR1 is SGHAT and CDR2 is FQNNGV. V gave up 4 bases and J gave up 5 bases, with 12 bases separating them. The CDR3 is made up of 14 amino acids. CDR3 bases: TGTGCCAGCAGCTCCCTTAGGACACACAATGAGCAGTTCTTC. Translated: CASSSLRTHNEQFF.

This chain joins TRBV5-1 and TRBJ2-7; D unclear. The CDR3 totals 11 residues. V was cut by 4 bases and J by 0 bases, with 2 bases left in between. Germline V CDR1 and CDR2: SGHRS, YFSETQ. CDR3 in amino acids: CASSPSYEQYF. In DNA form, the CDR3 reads TGCGCCAGCAGCCCCTCCTACGAGCAGTACTTC.

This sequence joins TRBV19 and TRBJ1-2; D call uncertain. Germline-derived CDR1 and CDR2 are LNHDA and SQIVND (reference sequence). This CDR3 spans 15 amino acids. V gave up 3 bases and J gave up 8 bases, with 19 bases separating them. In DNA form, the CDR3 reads TGTGCCAGTAGTATGGGAACAGCAGCCCTTATCGGCTACACCTTC. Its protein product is CASSMGTAALIGYTF.

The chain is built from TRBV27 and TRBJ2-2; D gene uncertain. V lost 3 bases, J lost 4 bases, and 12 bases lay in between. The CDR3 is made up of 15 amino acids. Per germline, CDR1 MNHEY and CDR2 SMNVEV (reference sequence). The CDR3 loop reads CASSFQFAVTGELFF. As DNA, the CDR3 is TGTGCCAGCAGTTTTCAGTTCGCGGTCACCGGGGAGCTGTTTTTT.

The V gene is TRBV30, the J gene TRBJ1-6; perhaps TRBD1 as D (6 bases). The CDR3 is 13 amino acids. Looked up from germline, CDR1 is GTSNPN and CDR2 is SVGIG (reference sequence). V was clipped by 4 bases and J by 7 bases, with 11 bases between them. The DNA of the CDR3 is TGTGCCTGGAACAGGGAAGGGAATTCACCCCTCCACTTT. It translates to CAWNREGNSPLHF. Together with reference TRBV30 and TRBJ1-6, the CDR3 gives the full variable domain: SQTIHQWPATLVQPVGSPLSLECTVEGTSNPNLYWYRQAAGRGLQLLFYSVGIGQISSEVPQNLSASRPQDRQFILSSKKLLLSDSGFYLCAWNREGNSPLHFGNGTRLTVT.

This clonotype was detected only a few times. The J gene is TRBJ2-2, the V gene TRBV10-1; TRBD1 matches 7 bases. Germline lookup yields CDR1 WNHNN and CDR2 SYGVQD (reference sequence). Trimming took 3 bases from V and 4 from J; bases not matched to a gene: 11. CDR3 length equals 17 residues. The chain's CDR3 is CASSDWRPGGSTGELFF. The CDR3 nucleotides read TGCGCCAGCAGTGACTGGAGGCCAGGGGGTAGCACCGGGGAGCTGTTTTTT.

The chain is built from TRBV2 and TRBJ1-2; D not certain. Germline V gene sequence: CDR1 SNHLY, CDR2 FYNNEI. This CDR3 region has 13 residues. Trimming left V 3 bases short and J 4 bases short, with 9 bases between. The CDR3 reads CASSDLRSYGYTF. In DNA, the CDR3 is TGTGCCAGCAGTGATTTGAGGTCCTATGGCTACACCTTC.

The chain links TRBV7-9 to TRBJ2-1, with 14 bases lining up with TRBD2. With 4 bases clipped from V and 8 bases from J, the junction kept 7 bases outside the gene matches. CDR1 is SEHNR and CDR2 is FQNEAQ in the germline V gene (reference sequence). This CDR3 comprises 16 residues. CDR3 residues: CASSSLGLAGVDEQFF. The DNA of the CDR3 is TGTGCCAGCAGCTCCCTGGGACTAGCGGGAGTGGATGAGCAGTTCTTC. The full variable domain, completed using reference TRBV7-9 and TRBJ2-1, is DTGVSQNPRHKITKRGQNVTFRCDPISEHNRLYWYRQTLGQGPEFLTYFQNEAQLEKSRLLSDRFSAERPKGSFSTLEIQRTEQGDSAMYLCASSSLGLAGVDEQFFGPGTRLTVL.

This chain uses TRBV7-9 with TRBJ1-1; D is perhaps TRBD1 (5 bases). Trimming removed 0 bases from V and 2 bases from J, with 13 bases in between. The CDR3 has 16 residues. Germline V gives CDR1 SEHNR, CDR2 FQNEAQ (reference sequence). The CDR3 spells CASSLAPGGFNTEAFF. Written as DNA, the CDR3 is TGTGCCAGCAGCTTAGCGCCTGGGGGTTTTAACACTGAAGCTTTCTTT.

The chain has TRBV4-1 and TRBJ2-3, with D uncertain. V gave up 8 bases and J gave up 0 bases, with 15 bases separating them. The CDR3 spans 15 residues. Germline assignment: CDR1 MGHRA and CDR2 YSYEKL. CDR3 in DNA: TGCGCCAGCGTACAGAGCCCATCTAGCACAGATACGCAGTATTTT. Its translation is CASVQSPSSTDTQYF.

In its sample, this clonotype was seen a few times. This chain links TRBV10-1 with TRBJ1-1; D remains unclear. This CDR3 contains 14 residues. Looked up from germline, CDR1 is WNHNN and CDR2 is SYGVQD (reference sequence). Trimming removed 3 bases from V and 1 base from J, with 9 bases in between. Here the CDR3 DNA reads TGCGCCAGCAGTGAATTTGGGAGGAACACTGAAGCTTTCTTT. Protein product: CASSEFGRNTEAFF.

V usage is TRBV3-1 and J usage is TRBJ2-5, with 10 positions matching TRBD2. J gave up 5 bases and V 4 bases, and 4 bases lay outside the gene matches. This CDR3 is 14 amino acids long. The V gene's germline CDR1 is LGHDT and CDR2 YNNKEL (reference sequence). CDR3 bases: TGTGCCAGCAGCCCTAGCGGGAGAGGGGAGACCCAGTACTTC. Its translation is CASSPSGRGETQYF.

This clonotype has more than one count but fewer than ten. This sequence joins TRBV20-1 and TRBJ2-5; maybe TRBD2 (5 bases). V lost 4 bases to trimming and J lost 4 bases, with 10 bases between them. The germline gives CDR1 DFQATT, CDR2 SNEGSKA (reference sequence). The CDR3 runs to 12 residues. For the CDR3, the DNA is TGCAGTGCTACGGGGTCCGGAGAGACCCAGTACTTC. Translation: CSATGSGETQYF.

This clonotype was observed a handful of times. The CDR3 nucleotides are TGTGCCAGCAGCAGGGACAGGGGTAGCAATCAGCCCCAGCATTTT. Translation: CASSRDRGSNQPQHF. The chain carries TRBV11-1 and TRBJ1-5; 10 nucleotides agree with TRBD1. Losses at the gene ends were 5 bases for V and 0 bases for J; bases not matched to a gene: 1. In germline, CDR1 is SGHAT, CDR2 FQDESV (reference sequence). The CDR3 has 15 amino acids. Variable domain in full (rest from reference TRBV11-1 and TRBJ1-5): EAEVAQSPRYKITEKSQAVAFWCDPISGHATLYWYRQILGQGPELLVQFQDESVVDDSQLPKDRFSAERLKGVDSTLKIQPAELGDSAMYLCASSRDRGSNQPQHFGDGTRLSIL.

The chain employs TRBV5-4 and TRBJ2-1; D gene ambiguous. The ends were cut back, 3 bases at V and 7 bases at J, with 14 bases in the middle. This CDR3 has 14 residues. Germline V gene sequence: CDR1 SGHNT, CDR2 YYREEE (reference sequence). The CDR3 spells CASSYSTVGNEQFF. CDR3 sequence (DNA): TGTGCCAGCAGCTACAGCACCGTGGGAAATGAGCAGTTCTTC.

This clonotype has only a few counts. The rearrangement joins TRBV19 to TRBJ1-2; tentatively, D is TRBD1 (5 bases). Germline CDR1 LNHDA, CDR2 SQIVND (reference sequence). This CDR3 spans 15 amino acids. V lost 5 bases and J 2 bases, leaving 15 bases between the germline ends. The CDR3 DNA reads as TGTGCCAGTAGTTCGTGGTCGGGGCACAACTATGGCTACACCTTC. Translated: CASSSWSGHNYGYTF.

The CDR3 loop reads CSATLLAGVDYNEQFF. In DNA, the CDR3 is TGCAGTGCTACTCTACTAGCGGGAGTGGACTACAATGAGCAGTTCTTC. J is TRBJ2-1 and V is TRBV20-1, with 11 bases that match TRBD2. Germline CDR1 reads DFQATT; CDR2 reads SNEGSKA (reference sequence). V shed 4 bases, J shed 3 bases, and the junction held 8 bases outside the gene matches. The CDR3 is made up of 16 amino acids.

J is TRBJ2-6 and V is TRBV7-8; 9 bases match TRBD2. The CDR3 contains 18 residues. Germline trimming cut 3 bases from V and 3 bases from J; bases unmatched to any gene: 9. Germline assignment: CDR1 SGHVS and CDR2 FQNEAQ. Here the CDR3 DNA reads TGTGCCAGCAGCTTGGTGGGACTAGCTAGACGTGGGGCCAACGTCCTGACTTTC. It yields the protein CASSLVGLARRGANVLTF.

CDR3 coding DNA: TGTGCCAGCAGATCCCCTCGGACTAGCGGTCCCTACGAGCAGTACTTC. This gives the protein CASRSPRTSGPYEQYF. The rearrangement links TRBV11-2 to TRBJ2-7; 10 bases line up with TRBD2. In germline, CDR1 is SGHAT, CDR2 FQNNGV. The V gene end was trimmed by 6 bases and the J gene end by 2 bases; junction bases not matched to a gene: 10. There are 16 residues in the CDR3.

The CDR3, as DNA: TGTGCCAGTAGTGCGACACAGGGATCACCCCTCCACTTT. Its protein product is CASSATQGSPLHF. The chain links TRBV19 to TRBJ1-6; a weak D match, TRBD1 (6 bases). V shed 5 bases and J shed 10 bases, with 12 bases lying between them. Germline lookup yields CDR1 LNHDA and CDR2 SQIVND (reference sequence). The CDR3 is 13 residues long.

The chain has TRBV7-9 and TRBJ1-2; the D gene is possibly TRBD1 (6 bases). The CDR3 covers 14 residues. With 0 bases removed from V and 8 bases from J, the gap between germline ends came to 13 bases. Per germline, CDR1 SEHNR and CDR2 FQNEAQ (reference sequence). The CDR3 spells CASSLAGGLGGYTF. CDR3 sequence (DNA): TGTGCCAGCAGCTTAGCAGGGGGGCTGGGAGGCTACACCTTC.